This T cell receptor (beta chain) was sequenced in a study of monozygotic twins with inflammatory bowel disease. Study-level results: TCRbeta diversity (inverse Simpson) was lower in IBD patients than in healthy co-twins.

CDR3 size: 15 residues. Germline CDR1 SGHRS, CDR2 YFSETQ. The template-switching step introduced UMIs that carried a 6-nucleotide sample barcode. TCRdb reworked the 5' RACE reads into one entry per CDR3 protein, no DNA. In total, the table holds roughly 140,000 distinct CDR3 sequences. Turning to this clonotype: Its antigen is not identified.

This chain links TRBV5-1 with TRBJ2-7; TCRdb lists TRBD1, though no DNA is available to test this call. The TCR sequence derives from a human donor with ulcerative colitis or Crohn's disease, or a healthy co-twin of an affected twin (not recorded which). The sample consisted of blood. The CDR3 is CASSLEGGYSYEQYF.